This TCR beta chain was sequenced in a study of cytomegalovirus exposure and HLA in healthy donors. Study-level information: Genotyping of nearly 400 donors showed that 70% to 90% belonged to the Caucasian-associated ancestry cluster.

With 7 bases removed from V and 2 bases from J, the gap between germline ends came to 15 bases. This CDR3 contains 15 residues. Germline values: CDR1 SNHLY, CDR2 FYNNEI. The primer mix had 60 Vbeta and 13 Jbeta primers. Some clones are missing from TCRdb's copy, which holds only in-frame ones; the method was immunoSEQ multiplex PCR. Here the sample spans roughly 120,000 clones, more than 60% being singletons. This rearrangement joins TRBV2 to TRBJ1-5, with D perhaps matching TRBD1 (5 bases). The receptor's source is a woman in her thirties or forties in good health and CMV-seronegative. The sequencing sample was made of PBMCs. The CDR3 DNA is TGTGCCAGCAACCCGGGGGGAAGTGGCAATCAGCCCCAGCATTTT. It codes for CASNPGGSGNQPQHF.